The 7 T cell receptor beta chains in this list originate from one sample, sequenced in a study of T-cell memory formation after mild COVID-19. A single record per CDR3 protein comes from TCRdb applying MiXCR to the 5' RACE reads. The sample shows a few hundred thousand distinct CDR3 sequences, around 17% of them seen only once. Sequenced: PBMCs or a T cell subset sorted from them (not recorded which). The receptors were gathered from a man aged 18 to 30 who had mild COVID-19 (a few samples of this study predate the infection). Cell type and time point are not known.

This clonotype was found many times. The chain joins TRBV5-6 to TRBJ2-3; 9 positions match TRBD2. The junction had 6 bases not matched to a gene; V was cut back by 0 bases and J by 4 bases. Germline V gene data show CDR1 as SGHDT and CDR2 as YYEEEE. The CDR3 runs 16 residues. Here the CDR3 reads CASSLAVAGVSDTQYF. In nucleotides, the CDR3 is TGTGCCAGCAGCTTGGCGGTAGCGGGGGTGTCAGATACGCAGTATTTT.

The chain joins TRBV11-3 to TRBJ2-1; tentatively, D is TRBD1 (5 bases). CDR1 and CDR2 from the germline V gene are SGHNT and YENEEA. The CDR3 loop spans 12 amino acids. V was trimmed by 5 bases and J by 7 bases, leaving 9 bases between them. CDR3 coding DNA: TGTGCCAGCAGCCTGACAGTAAATGAGCAGTTCTTC. This codes for CASSLTVNEQFF.

V and J are TRBV29-1 and TRBJ2-2, with D uncertain. Germline V gene sequence: CDR1 SQVTM, CDR2 ANQGSEA. The ends were cut back, 4 bases at V and 3 bases at J, with 9 bases in the middle. The CDR3 consists of 13 residues. CDR3 loop: CSVGSSDTGELFF. In DNA form, the CDR3 reads TGCAGCGTTGGTAGTTCGGACACCGGGGAGCTGTTTTTT.

The chain carries TRBV28 and TRBJ1-5; no reliable D call. V lost 6 bases to trimming and J lost 1 base, with 10 bases between them. CDR3 length: 14 amino acids. Germline V gene lookup returns CDR1 MDHEN and CDR2 SYDVKM. The CDR3 here is CASRESLSNQPQHF. The CDR3 bases are TGTGCCAGCAGGGAGAGTCTCAGCAATCAGCCCCAGCATTTT.

J is TRBJ2-1 and V is TRBV6-5; 8 positions agree with TRBD2. Trimming cost V 6 bases and J 8 bases; bases outside gene matches: 6. This CDR3 spans 13 amino acids. Germline CDR1 and CDR2: MNHEY and SVGAGI. CDR3 region: CASRAGGWDEQFF. The DNA of the CDR3 is TGTGCCAGCAGGGCGGGGGGATGGGATGAGCAGTTCTTC.

This sequence joins TRBV5-4 and TRBJ2-2; tentative D call: TRBD1 (5 bases). The V end lost 1 base, the J end lost 7 bases, and 8 bases lay between the germline ends. The CDR3 is made up of 13 amino acids. CDR1 is SGHNT and CDR2 is YYREEE in the germline V gene (reference sequence). CDR3 amino acids: CASSLQGGGELFF. CDR3 DNA sequence: TGTGCCAGCAGCTTGCAGGGTGGCGGGGAGCTGTTTTTT.

In its sample, this clonotype was seen a few times. The chain is built from TRBV27 and TRBJ2-2; a possible D gene is TRBD2 (7 bases). V was clipped by 3 bases and J by 8 bases, with 19 bases between them. Germline V gives CDR1 MNHEY, CDR2 SMNVEV (reference sequence). The length of the CDR3 is 16 residues. The CDR3 region has the DNA TGTGCCAGCAGTTTTTTGGCGGGGGCATCAAGGGGGGAGCTGTTTTTT. Its protein is CASSFLAGASRGELFF.